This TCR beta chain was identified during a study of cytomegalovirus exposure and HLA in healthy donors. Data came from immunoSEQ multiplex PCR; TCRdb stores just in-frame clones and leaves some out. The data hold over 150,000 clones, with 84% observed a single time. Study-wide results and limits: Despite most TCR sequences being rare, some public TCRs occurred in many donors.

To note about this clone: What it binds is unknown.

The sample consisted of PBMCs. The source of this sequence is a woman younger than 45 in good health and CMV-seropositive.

In DNA form, the CDR3 reads TGCAGCGTCGGAAATGGGGCAGGTGTCGGGACTAGCCGCGAGCAGTACTTC. Translating it yields CSVGNGAGVGTSREQYF. This chain joins TRBV29-1 and TRBJ2-7, with 9 bases matching TRBD2. Germline V gives CDR1 SQVTM, CDR2 ANQGSEA. CDR3 length: 17 residues. Trimming took 6 bases from V and 6 from J; bases not matched to a gene: 21.